This T cell receptor beta chain was recovered during a study of post-analysis software for immune sequencing data. In the study overall: Clinical courses comprised relapsing-remitting, secondary progressive and progressive-relapsing multiple sclerosis. Findings of the study overall: The study found TRBV5-6, TRBV5-1 and TRBV20-1 among a handful of TRBV segments more frequent in patients than controls. Controls showed significantly higher normalized Chao1 diversity than did multiple sclerosis patients.

The germline gives CDR1 SQVTM, CDR2 ANQGSEA. V was clipped by 4 bases and J by 8 bases; unmatched bases: 10. The CDR3 covers 13 residues. Unique-molecular-identifier-tagged TCR beta cDNA libraries were used. TCRdb fed the PCR reads into MiXCR, producing one record per CDR3 protein. The table has hundreds of thousands of distinct CDR3 sequences, more than 50% seen once. Of note for this clonotype: Its target is not known.

The sample was blood. J is TRBJ1-1 and V is TRBV29-1; 7 positions match TRBD1. The sequence came from a girl aged 2 to 10 with multiple sclerosis. The CDR3 bases are TGCAGCGTTGTAGGGGGCGGACAGATCGAAGCTTTCTTT. Amino acids: CSVVGGGQIEAFF. The variable domain in full, with the rest retrieved from reference TRBV29-1 and TRBJ1-1, is SAVISQKPSRDICQRGTSLTIQCQVDSQVTMMFWYRQQPGQSLTLIATANQGSEATYESGFVIDKFPISRPNLTFSTLTVSNMSPEDSSIYLCSVVGGGQIEAFFGQGTRLTVV.